This T cell receptor beta chain was obtained from a study of post-analysis software for immune sequencing data. Whole-study results and caveats: Controls' normalized Chao1 diversity significantly exceeded that of multiple sclerosis patients. Four or five TRBV segments were more frequent in patients than controls; TRBV5-6, TRBV5-1 and TRBV20-1 belonged to this group.

Comments on this clonotype: What it binds is unknown.

Sequencing libraries made from TCR beta cDNA carried unique molecular identifiers. From around 1 to 10 million T cells, about 500,000 cDNA molecules were obtained. TCRdb reprocessed the PCR reads via MiXCR and lists one record per CDR3 protein. The sample holds about 540,000 distinct CDR3 sequences, under 40% seen once. V shed 1 base and J 11 bases; nucleotides not matched to a gene: 15. Germline loops: CDR1 DFQATT, CDR2 SNEGSKA (reference sequence). This CDR3 contains 16 residues. The chain carries TRBV20-1 and TRBJ2-5; 11 nucleotides line up with TRBD2. This TCR was recovered from a girl aged 2-17 years with multiple sclerosis. Sequencing was performed on blood. In DNA, the CDR3 is TGCAGTGCTAGAGCCGTAGCGGGGGGGCCCCACAATGAGCAGTACTTC. Translating gives CSARAVAGGPHNEQYF.